The 4 T cell receptor beta chains presented below share a single source sample, sequenced in a study of CD8+ T cells in alopecia areata. Reverse transcribed after extraction, RNA yielded cDNA as the sequencing template. TCRdb keeps only in-frame clones here, not all; method: immunoSEQ multiplex PCR. The table has around 250,000 clones, less than 80% seen once; the top ten hold around 1.2%. The material was CD4+ T cells sorted from blood, obtained at week 0. These receptors came from a human donor with alopecia areata.

The gene calls are TRBV29-1 and TRBJ2-3; D is possibly TRBD2 (6 bases). The CDR3 is made up of 13 amino acids. Germline V CDR1 and CDR2: SQVTM, ANQGSEA. Deletions cut 4 bases from V and 5 bases from J, with 13 bases between. The CDR3 region is CSVGVGRGDTQYF. In DNA, the CDR3 is TGCAGCGTTGGCGTCGGGAGAGGAGATACGCAGTATTTT.

The rearrangement uses TRBV5-4 and TRBJ2-2, with 7 positions matching TRBD1. Losses at the gene ends were 0 bases for V and 7 bases for J; bases not matched to a gene: 6. This CDR3 spans 15 amino acids. Looked up from germline, CDR1 is SGHNT and CDR2 is YYREEE (reference sequence). The CDR3 region is CASSLGQGRVGELFF. The CDR3 DNA reads TGTGCCAGCAGCTTGGGACAGGGAAGGGTCGGGGAGCTGTTTTTT.

The gene calls are TRBV25-1 and TRBJ1-1; D ambiguous. Trimming left V 0 bases short and J 4 bases short, with 6 bases between. The CDR3 is made up of 13 amino acids. Germline values: CDR1 MGHDK, CDR2 SYGVNS. CDR3 loop: CASSEYVGTEAFF. As DNA, the CDR3 is TGTGCCAGCAGTGAATATGTTGGCACTGAAGCTTTCTTT. Full variable domain (outside the CDR3, taken from reference TRBV25-1 and TRBJ1-1): EADIYQTPRYLVIGTGKKITLECSQTMGHDKMYWYQQDPGMELHLIHYSYGVNSTEKGDLSSESTVSRIRTEHFPLTLESARPSHTSQYLCASSEYVGTEAFFGQGTRLTVV.

V is TRBV27 and J is TRBJ2-7, with TRBD1 matching over 7 bases. With 6 bases clipped from V and 1 base from J, the junction kept 6 bases outside the gene matches. This CDR3 has 14 amino acids. CDR1 and CDR2 (germline): MNHEY, SMNVEV (reference sequence). CDR3 sequence: CASRPRQGSYEQYF. The DNA of the CDR3 is TGTGCCAGCAGGCCCCGACAGGGTTCCTACGAGCAGTACTTC.